The following is a TCR beta chain sequence with its context. These data originate in a study of blood T cell repertoires in COVID-19. Background on the study: T cells, B-cell-depleted T cells, or PBMCs provided the cDNA or gDNA that served as material.

Original handling: Amplification from reference gene primers served as the basis for estimated nucleated cell counts. Repertoires were generated with immunoSEQ multiplex PCR, while TCRdb's copy carries only in-frame clones and drops some. V, J and clone size are taken as reported in that table, and D and trimming were inferred from the DNA itself. Among more than 200,000 clones listed, more than 75% were seen once. Trimming cost V 1 base and J 6 bases; bases outside gene matches: 12. Germline CDR1 reads GTSNPN; CDR2 reads SVGIG (reference sequence). CDR3 length: 16 amino acids. Seattle patients were enrolled during active infection and followed longitudinally.

The receptor's source is a woman of 80 years or more with COVID-19, enrolled during active disease. The chain joins TRBV30 to TRBJ2-1; 7 bases fit TRBD2. Material for sequencing was peripheral blood. DNA for the CDR3: TGTGCCTGGAGTGACCCGAGCGGGATCTCCCTCAATGAGCAGTTCTTC. Residues: CAWSDPSGISLNEQFF.